This T cell receptor beta chain came from a study of blood T cells in healthy people across ages. A second PCR of about 6 to 12 cycles used a sample-barcoded 5' primer and a J-beta primer mix. Each CDR3 protein is one row after TCRdb ran MiXCR on the 5' RACE reads. Among about 1,500,000 distinct CDR3 sequences listed, 40% to 50% were seen once. Comments on this clonotype: One end of the junction does not line up with germline, which may come from a read error.

The receptor's source is a woman younger than 30 in good health. The sample comprised blood.

The CDR3 protein is CSARLGGRDTDTQYF. In DNA form, the CDR3 reads TGCAGTGCTAGACTAGGCGGGAGGGACACAGACACGCAGTATTTT. V and J are TRBV20-1 and TRBJ2-3; 9 bases align to TRBD2. Per germline, CDR1 DFQATT and CDR2 SNEGSKA (reference sequence). The CDR3 has 15 amino acids.